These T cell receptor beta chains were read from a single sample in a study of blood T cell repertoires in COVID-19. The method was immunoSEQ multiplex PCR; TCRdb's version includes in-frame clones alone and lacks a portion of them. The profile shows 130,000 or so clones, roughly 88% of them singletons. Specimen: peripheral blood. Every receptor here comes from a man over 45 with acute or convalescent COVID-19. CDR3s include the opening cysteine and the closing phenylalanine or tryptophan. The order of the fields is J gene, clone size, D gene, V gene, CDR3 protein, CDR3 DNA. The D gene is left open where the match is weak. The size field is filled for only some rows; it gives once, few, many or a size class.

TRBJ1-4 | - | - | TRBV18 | CASSSDRSNEKLFF | TGTGCCAGCTCATCAGACAGATCCAATGAAAAACTGTTTTTT
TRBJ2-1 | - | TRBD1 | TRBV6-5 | CAASGTGTGEQFF | TGTGCCGCCTCCGGGACAGGGACGGGTGAGCAGTTCTTC
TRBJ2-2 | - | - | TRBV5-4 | CASSLPAKNTGELFF | TGTGCCAGCAGCTTACCAGCGAAGAACACCGGGGAGCTGTTTTTT
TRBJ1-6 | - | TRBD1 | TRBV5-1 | CASSLTGENNSPLHF | TGCGCCAGCAGCCTGACAGGGGAAAATAATTCACCCCTCCACTTT
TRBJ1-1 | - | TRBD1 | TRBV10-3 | CAISQEQGKVTEAFF | TGTGCCATCAGCCAGGAACAGGGGAAGGTCACTGAAGCTTTCTTT
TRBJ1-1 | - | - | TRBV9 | CASSERGGLEAFF | TGTGCCAGCAGCGAGCGGGGGGGGCTTGAAGCTTTCTTT
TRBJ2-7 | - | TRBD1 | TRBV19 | CASTFGQGSYEQYF | TGTGCCAGTACCTTCGGACAGGGGAGCTACGAGCAGTACTTC
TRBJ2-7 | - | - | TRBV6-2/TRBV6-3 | CASSYAEGEQYF | TGTGCCAGCAGTTACGCGGAGGGCGAGCAGTACTTC
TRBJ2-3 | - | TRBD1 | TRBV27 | CASAAGTARTDTQYF | TGTGCCAGCGCCGCCGGGACAGCTCGCACAGATACGCAGTATTTT
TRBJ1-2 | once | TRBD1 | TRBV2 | CASSTTGGVYGYTF | TGTGCCAGCAGTACGACAGGGGGTGTCTATGGCTACACCTTC
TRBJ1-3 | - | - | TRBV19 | CASSIWKTGGNTIYF | TGTGCCAGTAGTATCTGGAAGACTGGAGGAAACACCATATATTTT
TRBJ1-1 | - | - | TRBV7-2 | CASSRQAMNTEAFF | TGTGCCAGCAGTAGACAGGCAATGAACACTGAAGCTTTCTTT
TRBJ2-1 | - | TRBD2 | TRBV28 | CASSWSPTSGTAGEQFF | TGTGCCAGCAGTTGGAGTCCGACTAGCGGGACGGCCGGTGAGCAGTTCTTC
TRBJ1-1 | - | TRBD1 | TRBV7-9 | CASSRQGWTEAFF | TGTGCCAGCAGCAGACAGGGGTGGACTGAAGCTTTCTTT
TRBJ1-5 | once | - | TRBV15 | CATSERLSQPQHF | TGTGCCACCTCCGAGAGGTTGAGTCAGCCCCAGCATTTT
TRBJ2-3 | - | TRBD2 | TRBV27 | CASSPRLAGEVDTQYF | TGTGCCAGCAGTCCCAGACTAGCGGGAGAGGTAGATACGCAGTATTTT
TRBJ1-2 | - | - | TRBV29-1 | CSSLRGGYGYTF | TGCAGCTCCCTTCGGGGGGGGTATGGCTACACCTTC
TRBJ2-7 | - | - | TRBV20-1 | CSAWSYEQYF | TGCAGTGCTTGGAGCTACGAGCAGTACTTC
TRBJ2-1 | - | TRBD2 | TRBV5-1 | CASSLESLAEHEQFF | TGCGCCAGCAGCTTGGAAAGCCTAGCGGAGCATGAGCAGTTCTTC
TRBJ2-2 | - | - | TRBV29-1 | CSGTANTGELFF | TGCAGCGGGACAGCGAACACCGGGGAGCTGTTTTTT
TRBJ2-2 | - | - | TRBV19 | CASLANPGLKTGELFF | TGTGCCAGCCTAGCTAATCCGGGACTGAAGACCGGGGAGCTGTTTTTT
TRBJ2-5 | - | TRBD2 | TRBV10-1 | CASSESSGGMETQYF | TGCGCCAGCAGTGAGTCGAGCGGGGGGATGGAGACCCAGTACTTC
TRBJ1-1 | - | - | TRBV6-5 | CASTSTGTFSEAFF | TGTGCCAGCACAAGCACAGGGACGTTCTCTGAAGCTTTCTTT
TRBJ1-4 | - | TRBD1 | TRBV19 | CASSTTQGAGEKLFF | TGTGCCAGTAGTACGACCCAGGGGGCTGGTGAAAAACTGTTTTTT
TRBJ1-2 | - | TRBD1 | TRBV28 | CASTYLGQEEGYGYTF | TGTGCCAGCACCTACCTCGGACAGGAGGAGGGGTATGGCTACACCTTC
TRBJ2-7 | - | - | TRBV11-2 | CASSLHSYEQYF | TGTGCCAGCAGCTTACACTCCTACGAGCAGTACTTC
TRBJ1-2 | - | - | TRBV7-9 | CASSSREGYGYTF | TGTGCCAGCAGCTCGAGGGAAGGCTATGGCTACACCTTC
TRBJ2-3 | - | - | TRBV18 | CASSQLGPATSQDTQYF | TGTGCCAGCTCCCAGCTCGGCCCAGCGACCTCACAAGATACGCAGTATTTT
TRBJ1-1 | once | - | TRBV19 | CASSIAEGTEAFF | TGTGCCAGTAGTATAGCAGAGGGAACTGAAGCTTTCTTT
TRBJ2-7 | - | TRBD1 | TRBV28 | CASSLLQGASYEQYF | TGTGCCAGCAGTTTACTACAGGGGGCATCCTACGAGCAGTACTTC
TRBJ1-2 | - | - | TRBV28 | CASRPGLFYGYTF | TGTGCCAGCAGACCTGGGCTATTCTATGGCTACACCTTC
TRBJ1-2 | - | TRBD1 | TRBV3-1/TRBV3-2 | CASTAPGQAGFDGAYTF | TGTGCCAGCACCGCTCCCGGACAGGCCGGATTCGATGGAGCCTACACCTTC
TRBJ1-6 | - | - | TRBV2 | CASSVDQGYGNSPLHF | TGTGCCAGCAGTGTAGACCAGGGGTACGGGAATTCACCCCTCCACTTT
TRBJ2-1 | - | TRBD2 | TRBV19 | CASSIPASGGGNEQFF | TGTGCCAGTAGTATCCCGGCTAGCGGGGGGGGGAATGAGCAGTTCTTC
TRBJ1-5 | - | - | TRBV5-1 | CASSLDGSNQPQHF | TGCGCCAGCAGCTTGGACGGTAGCAATCAGCCCCAGCATTTT
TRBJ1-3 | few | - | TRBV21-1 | CASSKPATTGNTIYF | TGTGCCAGCAGCAAGCCAGCGACTACTGGAAACACCATATATTTT
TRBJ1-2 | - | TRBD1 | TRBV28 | CASSYRGKGYTF | TGTGCCAGCAGCTACAGGGGGAAGGGCTACACCTTC
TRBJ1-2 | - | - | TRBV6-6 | CASSRGVWDNGYTF | TGTGCCAGCAGCCGGGGAGTGTGGGATAATGGCTACACCTTC
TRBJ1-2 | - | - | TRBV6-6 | CASSSIPDYGYTF | TGTGCCAGCAGTTCCATACCGGACTATGGCTACACCTTC
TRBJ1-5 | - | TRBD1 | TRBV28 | CASSFRTGGNQPQHF | TGTGCCAGCAGTTTCCGGACAGGGGGCAATCAGCCCCAGCATTTT
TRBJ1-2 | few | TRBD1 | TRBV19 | CASEGQGWGYTF | TGTGCCAGTGAGGGACAGGGCTGGGGCTACACCTTC
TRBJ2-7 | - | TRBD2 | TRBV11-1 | CASSSNGLARGKQYF | TGTGCCAGCAGCTCTAACGGACTAGCAAGGGGTAAGCAGTACTTC
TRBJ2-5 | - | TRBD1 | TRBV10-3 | CAISGTGKETQYF | TGTGCCATCTCTGGGACAGGGAAAGAGACCCAGTACTTC
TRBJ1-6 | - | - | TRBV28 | CASSSTDLGGEGSPLHF | TGTGCCAGCAGTTCGACGGATCTGGGTGGTGAGGGCTCACCCCTCCACTTT
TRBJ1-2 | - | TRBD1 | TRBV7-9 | CASSLGGQGAPGYTF | TGTGCCAGCAGCTTAGGGGGACAGGGGGCGCCGGGCTACACCTTC
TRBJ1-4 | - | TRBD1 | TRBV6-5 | CASSYSNRGGEKLFF | TGTGCCAGCAGTTACTCGAACAGGGGGGGAGAAAAACTGTTTTTT
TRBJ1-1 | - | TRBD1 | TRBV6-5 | CASSLRQGNTEAFF | TGTGCCAGCAGTTTACGACAGGGGAACACTGAAGCTTTCTTT
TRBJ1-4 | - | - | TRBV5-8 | CASSSKTRDFNEKLFF | TGTGCCAGCAGCTCGAAAACCCGGGACTTTAATGAAAAACTGTTTTTT
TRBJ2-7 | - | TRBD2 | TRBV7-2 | CASSLDGRSTYEQYF | TGTGCCAGCAGCTTGGACGGGAGGTCTACCTACGAGCAGTACTTC
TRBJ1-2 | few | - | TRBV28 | CASEAAGLDGYTF | TGTGCCAGTGAGGCAGCTGGCTTGGATGGCTACACCTTC
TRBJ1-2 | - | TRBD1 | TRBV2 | CASSQQGTDYGYTF | TGTGCCAGCAGCCAACAGGGGACTGACTATGGCTACACCTTC
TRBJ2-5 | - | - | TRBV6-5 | CASMRGPNQETQYF | TGTGCCAGCATGCGGGGGCCCAACCAAGAGACCCAGTACTTC
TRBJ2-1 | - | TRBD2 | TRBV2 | CASRRLAGVSEQFF | TGTGCCAGCAGAAGACTAGCGGGAGTATCTGAGCAGTTCTTC
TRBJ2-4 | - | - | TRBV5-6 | CASSFGTAQYF | TGTGCCAGCAGCTTTGGAACAGCTCAGTACTTC
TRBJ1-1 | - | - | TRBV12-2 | CASRFGGVMNTEAFF | TGTGCAAGTCGCTTCGGGGGGGTTATGAACACTGAAGCTTTCTTT
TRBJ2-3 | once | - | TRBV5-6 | CASSPVGIRAALSDTQYF | TGTGCCAGCAGCCCGGTTGGTATCAGGGCCGCGCTTTCGGATACGCAGTATTTT
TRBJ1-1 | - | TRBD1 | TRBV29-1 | CSVGTGGTEAFF | TGCAGCGTTGGGACAGGCGGAACTGAAGCTTTCTTT